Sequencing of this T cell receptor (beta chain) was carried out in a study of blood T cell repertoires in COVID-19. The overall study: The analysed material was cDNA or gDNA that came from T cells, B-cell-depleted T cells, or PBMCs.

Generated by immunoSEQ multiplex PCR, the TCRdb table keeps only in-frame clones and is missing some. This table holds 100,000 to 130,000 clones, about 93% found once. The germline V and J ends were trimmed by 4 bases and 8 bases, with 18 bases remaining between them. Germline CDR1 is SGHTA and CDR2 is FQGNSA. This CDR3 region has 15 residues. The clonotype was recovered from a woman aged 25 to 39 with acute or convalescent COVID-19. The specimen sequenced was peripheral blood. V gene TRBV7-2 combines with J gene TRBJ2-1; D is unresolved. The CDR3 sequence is CASSSRLPDSDEQFF. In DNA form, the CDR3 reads TGTGCCAGCAGCTCCCGCCTACCCGATTCCGATGAGCAGTTCTTC. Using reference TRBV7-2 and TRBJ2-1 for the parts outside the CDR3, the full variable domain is GAGVSQSPSNKVTEKGKDVELRCDPISGHTALYWYRQSLGQGLEFLIYFQGNSAPDKSGLPSDRFSAERTGGSVSTLTIQRTQQEDSAVYLCASSSRLPDSDEQFFGPGTRLTVL.